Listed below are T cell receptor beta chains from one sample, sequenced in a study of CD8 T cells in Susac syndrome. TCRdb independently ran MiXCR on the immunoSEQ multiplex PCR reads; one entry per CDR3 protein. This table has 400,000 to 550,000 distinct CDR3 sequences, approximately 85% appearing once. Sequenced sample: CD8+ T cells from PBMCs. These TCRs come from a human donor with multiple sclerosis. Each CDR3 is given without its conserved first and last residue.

cdr3_aa: ASSASGQLNYEQY; v_call: TRBV7-9
cdr3_aa: ASSHDATTYNEQF; v_call: TRBV4-2
cdr3_aa: ASSLGLAGKAETQY; v_call: TRBV11-2
cdr3_aa: ASTLLTGSYGYT; v_call: TRBV13
cdr3_aa: ASSPDSNYNEQF; v_call: TRBV27
cdr3_aa: ASSSEVQSSYEQY; v_call: TRBV5-4
cdr3_aa: ASSGPRNEQF; v_call: TRBV25-1
cdr3_aa: SVAGLPPRANVLT; v_call: TRBV29-1
cdr3_aa: ASTSTSGGQGEQF; v_call: TRBV3-1
cdr3_aa: ASSLDPGGDEKLF; v_call: TRBV5-1
cdr3_aa: ASSQDREREGPVDTQY; v_call: TRBV4-1
cdr3_aa: SVSPDIDEQF; v_call: TRBV29-1
cdr3_aa: AWKDGTANTGELF; v_call: TRBV30
cdr3_aa: ASSLLTRGGTGELF; v_call: TRBV11-2
cdr3_aa: ASSLASGGLTDTQY; v_call: TRBV5-1
cdr3_aa: ARRVLDEQF; v_call: TRBV2
cdr3_aa: ASSEGVTDWETQY; v_call: TRBV25-1
cdr3_aa: ASSYSRGPNTEAF; v_call: TRBV6-5
cdr3_aa: ASSHTGSEQY; v_call: TRBV4-1
cdr3_aa: ASSLAVGEQY; v_call: TRBV7-6
cdr3_aa: ASSPRRAVAGGGANVLT; v_call: TRBV14
cdr3_aa: ASRETGHTSTDTQY; v_call: TRBV13
cdr3_aa: ASRSSDAYEQY; v_call: TRBV27
cdr3_aa: ASSSRDRGFGELF; v_call: TRBV19
cdr3_aa: ASTLGTETNYGYT; v_call: TRBV6-5
cdr3_aa: ASSPAGVGTGELF; v_call: TRBV4-1
cdr3_aa: ASSYGGDSNQPQH; v_call: TRBV6-5
cdr3_aa: ASSKGGRPSSYNEQF; v_call: TRBV19
cdr3_aa: ASSVSGTVTYEQY; v_call: TRBV5-5
cdr3_aa: ASSRGLAGGLNEQY; v_call: TRBV28
cdr3_aa: ASSLGRQGGTDTQY; v_call: TRBV7-9
cdr3_aa: ASSPHPGPNTGELF; v_call: TRBV19
cdr3_aa: ASSYPAASYNEQF; v_call: TRBV6-2/TRBV6-3
cdr3_aa: ATSRTGPAGELF; v_call: TRBV15
cdr3_aa: ASSQVGDEQY; v_call: TRBV3-1
cdr3_aa: ASSAGMNTEAF; v_call: TRBV9
cdr3_aa: SVVFAGFQWNGYT; v_call: TRBV29-1
cdr3_aa: ASSSNGETQY; v_call: TRBV9
cdr3_aa: ASSRIGVTEAF; v_call: TRBV4-1
cdr3_aa: ASSQDTGTRTYNEQF; v_call: TRBV4-1
cdr3_aa: ASSVPRAYNEQF; v_call: TRBV9
cdr3_aa: ASSLAGGGYNEQF; v_call: TRBV27